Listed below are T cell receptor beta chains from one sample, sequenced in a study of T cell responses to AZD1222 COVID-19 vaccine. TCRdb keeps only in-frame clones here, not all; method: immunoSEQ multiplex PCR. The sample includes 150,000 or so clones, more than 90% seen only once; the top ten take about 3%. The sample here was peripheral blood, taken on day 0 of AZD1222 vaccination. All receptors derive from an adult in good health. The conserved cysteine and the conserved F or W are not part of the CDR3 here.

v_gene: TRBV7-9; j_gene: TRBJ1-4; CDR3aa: ASSSSLTTNEKLF
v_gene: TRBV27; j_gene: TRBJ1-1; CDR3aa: ASRPRGLNTEAF
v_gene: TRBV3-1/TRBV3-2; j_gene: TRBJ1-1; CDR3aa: ASSATGNTEAF
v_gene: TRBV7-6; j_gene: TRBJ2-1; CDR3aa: ASSLGGTEYNEQF
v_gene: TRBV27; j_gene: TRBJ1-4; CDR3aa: ASSFQRLHSFSYEKLF
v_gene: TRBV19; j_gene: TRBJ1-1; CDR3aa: ASSIEGSGRQNTEAF
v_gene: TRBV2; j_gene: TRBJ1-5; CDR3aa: ASSGGSTPQRPQH
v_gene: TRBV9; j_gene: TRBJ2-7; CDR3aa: ASSLSGTGAYEQY
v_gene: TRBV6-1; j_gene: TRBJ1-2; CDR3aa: ASSATIFDHPELGYT
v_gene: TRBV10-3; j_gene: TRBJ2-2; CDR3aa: AIQGGGNANTGELF
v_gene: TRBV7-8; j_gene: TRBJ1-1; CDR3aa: ASSHGSNTEAF
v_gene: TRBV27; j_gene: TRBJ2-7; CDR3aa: ASISSIAGAPYEQY
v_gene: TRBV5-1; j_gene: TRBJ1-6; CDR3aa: ASSLTGEVALH
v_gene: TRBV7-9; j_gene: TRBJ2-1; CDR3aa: ASSTVNNEQF
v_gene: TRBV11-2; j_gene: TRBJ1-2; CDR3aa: ASSLESGASEGYT
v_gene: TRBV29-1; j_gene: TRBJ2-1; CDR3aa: SGSGGSYNEQF
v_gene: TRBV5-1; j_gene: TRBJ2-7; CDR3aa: ASSPRRGSSYEQY
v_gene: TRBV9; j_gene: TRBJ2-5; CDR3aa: ASSFGSYQETQY
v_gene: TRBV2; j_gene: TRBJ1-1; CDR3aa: ASSGTVPNTEAF
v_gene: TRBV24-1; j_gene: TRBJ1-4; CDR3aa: ATSEGGQGNEKLF
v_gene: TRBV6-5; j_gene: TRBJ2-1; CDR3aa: ASSQTVNEQF
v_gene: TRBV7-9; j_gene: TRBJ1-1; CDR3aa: ASSLGSGATEAF
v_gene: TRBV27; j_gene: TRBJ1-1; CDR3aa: ASSPRTGGGTEAF
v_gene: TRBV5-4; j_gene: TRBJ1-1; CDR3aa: ASSPGQGINTEAF
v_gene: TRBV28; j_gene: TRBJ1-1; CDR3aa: ASSLGGGHTEAF
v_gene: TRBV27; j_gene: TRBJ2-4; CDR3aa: ASSSPGQGAMNIQY
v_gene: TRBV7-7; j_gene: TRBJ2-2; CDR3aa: ASSLQGPNTGELF
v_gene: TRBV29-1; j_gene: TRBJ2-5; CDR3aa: SVEQGQETQY
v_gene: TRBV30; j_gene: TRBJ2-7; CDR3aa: AWKGPGGNEQY
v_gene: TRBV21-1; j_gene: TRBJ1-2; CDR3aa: ASTQRAGLNTNYGYT
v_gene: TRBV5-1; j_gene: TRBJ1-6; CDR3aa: ASSLKGQGGSPLH
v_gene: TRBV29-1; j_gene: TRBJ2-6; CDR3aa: SVSEAGANVLT
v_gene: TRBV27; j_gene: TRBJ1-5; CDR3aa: ASSFEGGVHPQH
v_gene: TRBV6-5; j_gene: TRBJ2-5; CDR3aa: ASSAGTHFY
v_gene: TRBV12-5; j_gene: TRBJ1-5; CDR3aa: ASGKGESSNQPQH
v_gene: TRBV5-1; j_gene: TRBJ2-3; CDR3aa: ASSLVSGGTDTQY
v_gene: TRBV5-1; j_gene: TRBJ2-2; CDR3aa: ASSLVATGELF
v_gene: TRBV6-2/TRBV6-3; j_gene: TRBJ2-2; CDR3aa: ASSYAGTVGTGELF
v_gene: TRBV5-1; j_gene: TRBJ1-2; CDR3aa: ASSLAYGANSPYGYT
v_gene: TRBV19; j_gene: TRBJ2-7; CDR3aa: ASTNDRNEQY
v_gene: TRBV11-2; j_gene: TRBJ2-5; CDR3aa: ASSHPRTGHQY
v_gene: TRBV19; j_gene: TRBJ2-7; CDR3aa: ASSPGTSGRLTIYEQY
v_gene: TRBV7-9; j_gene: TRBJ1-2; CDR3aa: ASSPGAYGYT
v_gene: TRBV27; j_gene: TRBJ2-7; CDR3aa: ASSSGTGNYEQY
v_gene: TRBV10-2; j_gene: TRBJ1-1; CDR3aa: ASKDRANTEAF
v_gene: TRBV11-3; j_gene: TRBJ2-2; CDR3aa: ASSLRDAGELF
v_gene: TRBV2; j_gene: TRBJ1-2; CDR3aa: ASTGRGGAYGYT
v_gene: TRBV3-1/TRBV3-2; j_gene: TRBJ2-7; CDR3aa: ASSPGLAEISYEQY
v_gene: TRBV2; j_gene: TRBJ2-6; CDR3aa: ASLRVYSGANVLT
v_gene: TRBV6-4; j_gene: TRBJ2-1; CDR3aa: ASSDPREQF
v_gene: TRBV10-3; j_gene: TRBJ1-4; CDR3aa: AISESRGGLTNEKLF
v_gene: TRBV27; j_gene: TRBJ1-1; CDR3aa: ASSLSAGEEAF